This T cell receptor beta chain was sequenced in a study of cytomegalovirus exposure and HLA in healthy donors. The study, taken as a whole, reports: The study listed roughly 160 cytomegalovirus-associated TCR beta chains.

Turning to this clone: Its antigen is undetermined.

This CDR3 region has 15 residues. CDR1 and CDR2 from the germline V gene are KGHSH and LQKENI. Trimming removed 6 bases from V and 2 bases from J; junction bases left unmatched: 9. The PCR ran on 60 Vbeta and 13 Jbeta primers. Some clones are missing from TCRdb's copy, which holds only in-frame ones; the method was immunoSEQ multiplex PCR. This table has some 110,000 clones, 82% appearing once. This receptor was obtained from a man between 50 and 59 years old in good health and CMV-seronegative. Source material: PBMCs. This chain links TRBV18 with TRBJ1-2; 7 positions match TRBD1. CDR3 DNA sequence: TGTGCCAGCTCTCCGAACAGGGGAACAAACTATGGCTACACCTTC. Residues: CASSPNRGTNYGYTF.